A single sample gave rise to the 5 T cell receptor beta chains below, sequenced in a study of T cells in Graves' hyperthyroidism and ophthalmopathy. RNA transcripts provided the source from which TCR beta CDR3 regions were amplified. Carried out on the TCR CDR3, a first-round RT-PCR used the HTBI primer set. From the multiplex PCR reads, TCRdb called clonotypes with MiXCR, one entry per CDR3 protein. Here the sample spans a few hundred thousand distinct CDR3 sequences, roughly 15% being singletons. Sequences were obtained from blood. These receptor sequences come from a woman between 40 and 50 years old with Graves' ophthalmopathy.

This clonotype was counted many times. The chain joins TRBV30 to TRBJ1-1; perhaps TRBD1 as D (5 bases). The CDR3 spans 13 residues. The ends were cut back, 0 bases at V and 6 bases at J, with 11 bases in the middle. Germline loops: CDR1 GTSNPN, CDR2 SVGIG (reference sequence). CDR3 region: CAWSVRGVAEAFF. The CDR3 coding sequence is TGTGCCTGGAGTGTACGGGGGGTGGCTGAAGCTTTCTTT.

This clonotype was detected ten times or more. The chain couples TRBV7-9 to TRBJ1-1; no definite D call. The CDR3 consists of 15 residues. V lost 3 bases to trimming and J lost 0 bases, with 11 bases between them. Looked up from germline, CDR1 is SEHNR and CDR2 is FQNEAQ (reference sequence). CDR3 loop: CASSFSGNLNTEAFF. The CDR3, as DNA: TGTGCCAGCAGCTTCTCCGGGAACCTGAACACTGAAGCTTTCTTT. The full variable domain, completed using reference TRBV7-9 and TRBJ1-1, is DTGVSQNPRHKITKRGQNVTFRCDPISEHNRLYWYRQTLGQGPEFLTYFQNEAQLEKSRLLSDRFSAERPKGSFSTLEIQRTEQGDSAMYLCASSFSGNLNTEAFFGQGTRLTVV.

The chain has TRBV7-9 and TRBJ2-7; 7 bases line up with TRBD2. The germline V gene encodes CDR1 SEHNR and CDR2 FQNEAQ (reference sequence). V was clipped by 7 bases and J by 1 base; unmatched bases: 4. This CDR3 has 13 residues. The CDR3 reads CASTIGGSYEQYF. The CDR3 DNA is TGTGCCAGCACCATCGGGGGGTCCTACGAGCAGTACTTC.

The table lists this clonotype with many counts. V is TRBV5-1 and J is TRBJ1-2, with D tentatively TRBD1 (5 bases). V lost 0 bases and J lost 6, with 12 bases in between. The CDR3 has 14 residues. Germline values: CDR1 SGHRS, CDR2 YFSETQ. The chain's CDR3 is CASSLDAWGDGYTF. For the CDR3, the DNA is TGCGCCAGCAGCTTGGATGCCTGGGGCGATGGCTACACCTTC. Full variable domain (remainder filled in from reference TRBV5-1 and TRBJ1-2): KAGVTQTPRYLIKTRGQQVTLSCSPISGHRSVSWYQQTPGQGLQFLFEYFSETQRNKGNFPGRFSGRQFSNSRSEMNVSTLELGDSALYLCASSLDAWGDGYTFGSGTRLTVV.

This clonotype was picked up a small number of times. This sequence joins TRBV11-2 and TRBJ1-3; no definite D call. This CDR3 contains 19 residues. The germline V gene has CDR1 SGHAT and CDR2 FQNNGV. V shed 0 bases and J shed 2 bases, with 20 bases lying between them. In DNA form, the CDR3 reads TGTGCCAGCAGCTTAGATAGAGCCACATACTCGACCCCTGGAAACACCATATATTTT. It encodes CASSLDRATYSTPGNTIYF.